The clone carrying this T cell receptor beta chain appeared once. Trimming took 1 base from V and 9 from J, leaving 14 bases between them. The CDR3 runs to 13 residues. Per the germline V gene, CDR1 is SGHDT and CDR2 is YYEEEE. An expansion of CD8+CD57+ cells by flow cytometry had been shown in patients chosen for sequencing. Genomic DNA acted as the template from which TCR beta VDJ combination and CDR3 sequence profiling were carried out. In TCRdb, the reads were re-called with MiXCR into one record per CDR3 protein. The sample holds approximately 160,000 distinct CDR3 sequences, approximately 51% seen once. This specimen comes from a study of CD8+CD57+ T cells in acquired aplastic anemia.

Specimen: sorted CD4+, CD8+, or CD8+CD57+ T cells (not recorded which) from PBMCs. V is TRBV5-6 and J is TRBJ2-7, with D perhaps TRBD1 (6 bases). The TCR sequence derives from a human donor with aplastic anemia. CDR3 sequence: CASSLNRELWQYV. CDR3 bases: TGTGCCAGCAGCTTGAACAGGGAATTATGGCAGTACGTC.